This T cell receptor (beta chain) appears in the sequencing data of a study of blood T cell repertoires in COVID-19. Enrolled through a virtual design, the participants were between 18 and 89 years of age and came from under 25 US areas. Clinical histories supplied by participants themselves formed the basis of cohort assignment. No more than 2 weeks before study entry, exposed participants had met a case of COVID-19. This CDR3 comprises 14 residues. V shed 5 bases, J shed 3 bases, and the junction held 6 bases outside the gene matches. CDR1 is SEHNR, CDR2 FQNEAQ, per germline (reference sequence). Per the original methods: For nucleated cells, counts were estimated from reference gene primer amplification. Sequenced by immunoSEQ multiplex PCR; TCRdb stores in-frame clones only, minus some. That table supplies the V and J calls and clone size; D and trimming were determined from the DNA. Among under 300,000 clones listed, over 75% were seen once.

This clonotype was sampled from a woman aged 40 to 50 who had been exposed to COVID-19. The chain joins TRBV7-9 to TRBJ1-1, with 7 bases lining up with TRBD1. The sample was PBMCs or T cells enriched from blood (not recorded which). The CDR3 DNA is TGTGCCAGCAGCCCAACAGGGGTCTACACTGAAGCTTTCTTT. Translated, it gives CASSPTGVYTEAFF.